This T cell receptor beta chain was documented in a study of STAT5B mutations in CD4+ large granular lymphocyte leukemia. Per the authors' pipeline: Productive clonotypes were detectable down to 2.59 x 10-5 frequency. Measured with immunoSEQ multiplex PCR; TCRdb has only the in-frame clones, and not every one. D and trimming come from the DNA, and the V and J calls and clone size come from that table. The sample lists over 30,000 clones, around 76% occurring once. What was sequenced was CD4+ T cells from blood buffy coats. The source of this sequence is a human donor in good health.

The CDR3 region is CASSISRAADTQYF. The CDR3 region has the DNA TGTGCCAGTAGTATTAGCAGGGCGGCAGATACGCAGTATTTT. The J gene is TRBJ2-3, the V gene TRBV19; D perhaps matches TRBD1 (5 bases). The germline gives CDR1 LNHDA, CDR2 SQIVND (reference sequence). V was pared by 3 bases and J by 4 bases, with 11 bases between. The CDR3 has 14 residues.